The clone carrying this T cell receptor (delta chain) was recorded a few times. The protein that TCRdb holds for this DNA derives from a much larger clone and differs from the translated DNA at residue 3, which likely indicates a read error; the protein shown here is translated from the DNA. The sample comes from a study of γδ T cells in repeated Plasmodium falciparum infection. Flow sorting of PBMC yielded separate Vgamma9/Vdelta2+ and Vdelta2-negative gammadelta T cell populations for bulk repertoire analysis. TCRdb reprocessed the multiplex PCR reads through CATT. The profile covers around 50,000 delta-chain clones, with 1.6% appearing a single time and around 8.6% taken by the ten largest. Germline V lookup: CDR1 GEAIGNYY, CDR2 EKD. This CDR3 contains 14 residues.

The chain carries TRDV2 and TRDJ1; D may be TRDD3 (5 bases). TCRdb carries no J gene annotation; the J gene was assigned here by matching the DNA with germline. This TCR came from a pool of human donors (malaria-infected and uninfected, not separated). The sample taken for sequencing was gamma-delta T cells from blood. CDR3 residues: CARDPLEGADKLIF. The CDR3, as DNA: TGTGCCCGTGATCCCCTAGAGGGGGCCGATAAACTCATCTTT.